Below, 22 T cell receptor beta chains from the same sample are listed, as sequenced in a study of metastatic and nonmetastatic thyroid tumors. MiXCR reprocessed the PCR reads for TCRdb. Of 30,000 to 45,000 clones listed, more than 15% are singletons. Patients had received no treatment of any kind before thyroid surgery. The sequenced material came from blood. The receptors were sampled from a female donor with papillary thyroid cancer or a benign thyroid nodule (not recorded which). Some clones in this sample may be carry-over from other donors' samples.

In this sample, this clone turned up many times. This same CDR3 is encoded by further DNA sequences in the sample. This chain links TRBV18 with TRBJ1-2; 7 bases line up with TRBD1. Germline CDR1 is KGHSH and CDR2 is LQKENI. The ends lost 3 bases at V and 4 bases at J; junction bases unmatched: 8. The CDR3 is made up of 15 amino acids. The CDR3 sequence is CASSPSAGGPYGYTF. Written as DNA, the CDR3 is TGTGCCAGCTCACCCTCGGCAGGGGGGCCCTATGGCTACACCTTC.

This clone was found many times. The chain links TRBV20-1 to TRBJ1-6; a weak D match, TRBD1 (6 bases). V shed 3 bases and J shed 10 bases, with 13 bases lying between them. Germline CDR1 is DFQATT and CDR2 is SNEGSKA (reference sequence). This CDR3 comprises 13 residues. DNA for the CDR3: TGCAGTGCTAGGACCGACAGGAGCTCACCCCTCCACTTT. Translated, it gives CSARTDRSSPLHF.

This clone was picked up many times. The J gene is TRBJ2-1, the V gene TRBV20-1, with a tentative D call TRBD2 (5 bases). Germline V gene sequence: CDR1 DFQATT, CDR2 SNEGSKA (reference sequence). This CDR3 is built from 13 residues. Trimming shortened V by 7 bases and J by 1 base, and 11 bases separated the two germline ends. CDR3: CSGGSYSYNEQFF. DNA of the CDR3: TGCAGTGGAGGGAGCTATTCCTACAATGAGCAGTTCTTC.

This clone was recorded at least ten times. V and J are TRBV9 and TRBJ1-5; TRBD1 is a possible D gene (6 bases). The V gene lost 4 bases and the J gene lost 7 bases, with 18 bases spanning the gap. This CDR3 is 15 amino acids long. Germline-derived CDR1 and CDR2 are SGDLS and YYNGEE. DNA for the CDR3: TGTGCCAGCAGCCTATCGGGGGGCGATGGACAGCCCCAGCATTTT. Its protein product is CASSLSGGDGQPQHF. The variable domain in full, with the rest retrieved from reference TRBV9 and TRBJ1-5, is DSGVTQTPKHLITATGQRVTLRCSPRSGDLSVYWYQQSLDQGLQFLIQYYNGEERAKGNILERFSAQQFPDLHSELNLSSLELGDSALYFCASSLSGGDGQPQHFGDGTRLSIL.

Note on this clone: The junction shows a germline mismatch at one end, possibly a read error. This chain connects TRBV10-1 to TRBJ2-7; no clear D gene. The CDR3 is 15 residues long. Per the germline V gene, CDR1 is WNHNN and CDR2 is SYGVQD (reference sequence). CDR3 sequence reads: CASSDRTWSAYDQYF. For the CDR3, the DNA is TGCGCCAGCAGTGATCGGACGTGGAGCGCCTACGATCAGTACTTC.

The CDR3 DNA sequence: TGTGCCAGCAGTTTATGGGGCGGTAGCTCTGTGAACACCATATATTTT. Translated: CASSLWGGSSVNTIYF. J is TRBJ1-3 and V is TRBV28, with D unresolved. This CDR3 has 16 amino acids. The germline V and J ends were trimmed by 0 bases and 7 bases, with 16 bases remaining between them. The germline gives CDR1 MDHEN, CDR2 SYDVKM. Supplemented by reference TRBV28 and TRBJ1-3, the full variable domain reads DVKVTQSSRYLVKRTGEKVFLECVQDMDHENMFWYRQDPGLGLRLIYFSYDVKMKEKGDIPEGYSVSREKKERFSLILESASTNQTSMYLCASSLWGGSSVNTIYFGEGSWLTVV.

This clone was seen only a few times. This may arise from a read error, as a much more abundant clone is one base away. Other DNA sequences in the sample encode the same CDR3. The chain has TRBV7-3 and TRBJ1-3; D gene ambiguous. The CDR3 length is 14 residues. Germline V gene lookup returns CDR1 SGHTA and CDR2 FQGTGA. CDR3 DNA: TGCGCCAGCAGCTCGGGCCACTCTGGAAACACCATATATTTT. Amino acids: CASSSGHSGNTIYF.

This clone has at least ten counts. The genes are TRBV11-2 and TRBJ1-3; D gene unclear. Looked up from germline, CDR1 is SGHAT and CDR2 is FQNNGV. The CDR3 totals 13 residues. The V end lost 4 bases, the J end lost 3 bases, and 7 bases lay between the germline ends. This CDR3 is CASSSAVGNTIYF. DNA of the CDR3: TGTGCCAGCAGCTCCGCGGTTGGAAACACCATATATTTT.

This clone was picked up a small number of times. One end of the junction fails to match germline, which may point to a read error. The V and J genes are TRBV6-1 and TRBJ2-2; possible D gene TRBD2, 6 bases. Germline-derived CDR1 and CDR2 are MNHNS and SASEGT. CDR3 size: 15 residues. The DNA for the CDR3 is TGTGCCAGCACACGGACGGTCACCGGAACCGGGGGGCTGTTTTTT. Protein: CASTRTVTGTGGLFF.

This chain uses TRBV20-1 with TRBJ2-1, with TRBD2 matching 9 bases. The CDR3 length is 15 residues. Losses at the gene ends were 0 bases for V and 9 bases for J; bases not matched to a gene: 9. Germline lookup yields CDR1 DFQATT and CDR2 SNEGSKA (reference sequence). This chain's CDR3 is CSARDVSGRNGEQFF. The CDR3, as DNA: TGCAGTGCTAGAGATGTAAGCGGGAGGAACGGTGAGCAGTTCTTC.

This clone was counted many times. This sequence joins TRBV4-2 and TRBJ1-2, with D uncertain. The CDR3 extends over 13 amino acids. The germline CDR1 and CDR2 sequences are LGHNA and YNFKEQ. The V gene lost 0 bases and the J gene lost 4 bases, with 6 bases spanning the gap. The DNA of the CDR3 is TGTGCCAGCAGCCAAGAGGGCGGCTATGGCTACACCTTC. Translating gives CASSQEGGYGYTF.

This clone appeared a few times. CDR3 bases: TGTGCCAGTAGTATTTCAAGGGCTCTACATCCCCAGCATTTT. Protein sequence: CASSISRALHPQHF. The V and J genes are TRBV19 and TRBJ1-5; D not resolved. V was clipped by 3 bases and J by 10 bases, with 16 bases between them. The germline gives CDR1 LNHDA, CDR2 SQIVND (reference sequence). The CDR3 sequence is 14 residues long.

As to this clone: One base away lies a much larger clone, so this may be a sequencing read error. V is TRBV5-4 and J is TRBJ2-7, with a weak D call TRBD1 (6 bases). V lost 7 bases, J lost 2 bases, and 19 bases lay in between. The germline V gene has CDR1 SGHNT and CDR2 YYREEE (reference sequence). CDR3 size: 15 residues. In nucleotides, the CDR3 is TGTGCCAGCTCTCCAGGGGTCTCCACCCCCTACGAGCAGTACTTC. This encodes CASSPGVSTPYEQYF.

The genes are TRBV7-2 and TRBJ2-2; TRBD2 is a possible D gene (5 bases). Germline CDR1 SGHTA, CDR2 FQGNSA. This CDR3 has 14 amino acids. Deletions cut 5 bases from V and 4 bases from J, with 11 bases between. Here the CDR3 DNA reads TGTGCCAGCAGCACCGGGAAACTCACCGGGGAGCTGTTTTTT. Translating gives CASSTGKLTGELFF.

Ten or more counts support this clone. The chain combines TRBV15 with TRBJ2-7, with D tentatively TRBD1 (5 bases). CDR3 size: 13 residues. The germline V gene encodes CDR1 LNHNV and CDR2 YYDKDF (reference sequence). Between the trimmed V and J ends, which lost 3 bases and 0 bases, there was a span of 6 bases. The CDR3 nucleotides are TGTGCCACCAGCAGGGACAACTCCTACGAGCAGTACTTC. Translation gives CATSRDNSYEQYF.

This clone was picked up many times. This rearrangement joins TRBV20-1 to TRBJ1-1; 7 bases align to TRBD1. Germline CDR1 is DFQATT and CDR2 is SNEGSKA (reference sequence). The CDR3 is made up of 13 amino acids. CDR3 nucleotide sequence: TGCAGGGGCTCACAGGGGTTAAACACTGAAGCTTTCTTT. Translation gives CRGSQGLNTEAFF.

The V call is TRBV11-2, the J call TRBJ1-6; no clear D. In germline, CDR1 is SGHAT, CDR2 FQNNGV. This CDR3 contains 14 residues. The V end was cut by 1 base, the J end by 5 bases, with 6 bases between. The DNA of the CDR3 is TGTGCCAGCAGCTTAGTGTTCGATAATTCACCCCTCCACTTT. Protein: CASSLVFDNSPLHF.

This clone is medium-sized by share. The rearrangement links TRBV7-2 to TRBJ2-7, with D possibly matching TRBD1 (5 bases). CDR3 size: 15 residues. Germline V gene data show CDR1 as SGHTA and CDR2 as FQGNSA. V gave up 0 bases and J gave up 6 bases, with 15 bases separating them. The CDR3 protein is CASSLAPGSGREQYF. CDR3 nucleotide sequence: TGTGCCAGCAGCTTAGCCCCCGGGTCAGGGCGCGAGCAGTACTTC.

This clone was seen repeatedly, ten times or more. The CDR3 nucleotides read TGTGCCAGCAGCTTCCGGGACAGGGTTTACACCGGGGAGCTGTTTTTT. It yields the protein CASSFRDRVYTGELFF. The genes are TRBV5-6 and TRBJ2-2; 9 nucleotides match TRBD1. Germline trimming cut 2 bases from V and 3 bases from J; bases unmatched to any gene: 5. The CDR3 is 16 residues long. Germline assignment: CDR1 SGHDT and CDR2 YYEEEE.

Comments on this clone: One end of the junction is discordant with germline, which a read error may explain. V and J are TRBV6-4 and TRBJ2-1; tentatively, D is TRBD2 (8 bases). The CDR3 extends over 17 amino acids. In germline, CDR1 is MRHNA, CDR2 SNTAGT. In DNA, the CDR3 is TGTGTCAGCAGTGACTCCCCGGGAGGGGGCTCGTACAATGAGCAGTTCTTC. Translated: CVSSDSPGGGSYNEQFF.

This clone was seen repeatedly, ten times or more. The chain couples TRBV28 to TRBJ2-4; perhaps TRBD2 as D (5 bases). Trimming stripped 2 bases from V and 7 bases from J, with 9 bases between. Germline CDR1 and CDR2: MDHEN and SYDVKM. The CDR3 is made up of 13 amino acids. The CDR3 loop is CASSLEGWNIQYF. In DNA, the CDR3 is TGTGCCAGCAGTTTAGAGGGCTGGAACATTCAGTACTTC.

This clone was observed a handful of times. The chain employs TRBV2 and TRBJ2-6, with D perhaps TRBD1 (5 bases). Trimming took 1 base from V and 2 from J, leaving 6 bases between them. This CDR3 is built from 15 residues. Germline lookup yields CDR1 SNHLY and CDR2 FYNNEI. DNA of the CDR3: TGTGCCAGCAGTGAAGAGGGGCCTGGGGCCAACGTCCTGACTTTC. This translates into CASSEEGPGANVLTF.